This T cell receptor (beta chain) was documented in a study of control samples from healthy donors and cancer patients. Profiled with immunoSEQ multiplex PCR; TCRdb holds only in-frame clones, not every one. The data contain about 150,000 clones, about 94% of them seen just once; the ten biggest clones take up approximately 6%. This clone was seen a single time. This CDR3 has 15 residues. CDR1 and CDR2 (germline): GTSNPN, SVGIG (reference sequence). Deletions cut 5 bases from V and 0 bases from J, with 15 bases between. The rearrangement uses TRBV30 and TRBJ2-3; D might be TRBD1 or TRBD2, each matching 5 bases. Sequenced input: blood. This receptor was identified in a man aged 35 to 55 in good health. The CDR3 sequence: CAWGGGTSSTDTQYF. CDR3 coding DNA: TGTGCCTGGGGAGGTGGGACGTCGAGCACAGATACGCAGTATTTT.